This T cell receptor (beta chain) appears in the sequencing data of a study of shared clonotypes between healthy human individuals. In regard to this clone: Its matching antigen is unknown.

Study outcomes and limitations: What limited the represented genetic and exposure-history diversity was the small number of donors.

Deep was the level used in running the assay. Using immunoSEQ multiplex PCR, the repertoire was profiled, and TCRdb retains in-frame clones only, with some absent. The sample has 450,000 to 700,000 clones, 95% to 96% seen once. The naive CD8 fraction comprised CD45RO-negative cells positively selected for CCR7 and excluded terminally differentiated effector memory CD45RA+ cells. The TCR was taken from a woman aged 30 to 39 in good health. Source material: naive CD8+ T cells sorted from blood.

CDR3 sequence reads: CASSFATGGVKLGELFF. CDR3 in DNA: TGTGCCAGCAGTTTCGCGACAGGGGGCGTGAAGTTGGGGGAGCTGTTTTTT. The chain joins TRBV27 to TRBJ2-2, with 10 bases that match TRBD1. This CDR3 is built from 17 residues. Unmatched junction bases numbered 12, after V lost 3 bases and J lost 8 bases. Per the germline V gene, CDR1 is MNHEY and CDR2 is SMNVEV (reference sequence).